These 32 T cell receptor beta chains came from one sample sequenced in a study of post-analysis software for immune sequencing data. Findings and caveats of the study: Five or six TRBV segments were significantly more frequent in patients than in controls. TRBV5-6, TRBV5-1 and TRBV20-1 were among these segments.

For these TCRs, the target antigens are not known. The TCR beta cDNA libraries carried unique molecular identifiers. In TCRdb, the PCR reads were re-called with MiXCR into one record per CDR3 protein. There are around 400,000 distinct CDR3 sequences in the sample; roughly 36% occur only once, and around an eighth lies in the top ten. The sequenced sample was blood. The receptor source for this set is a girl aged 10 to 17 with multiple sclerosis.

The chain joins TRBV20-1 to TRBJ2-3; 8 bases agree with TRBD1. With V trimmed by 5 bases and J by 4 bases, 8 bases remained unmatched. Germline CDR1 DFQATT, CDR2 SNEGSKA (reference sequence). The CDR3 covers 14 residues. CDR3: CSASTGVVADTQYF. The CDR3 DNA reads as TGCAGTGCTTCGACAGGGGTGGTCGCAGATACGCAGTATTTT.

This chain joins TRBV12-3 or TRBV12-4 and TRBJ1-6, with TRBD1 identical over 10 bases. CDR3 length: 15 amino acids. Trimming at V came to 6 bases and at J to 7 bases, leaving 6 bases not matched to a gene. The CDR3 sequence is CASSDQGQGNSPLHF. For the CDR3, the DNA is TGTGCCAGCAGCGACCAGGGACAGGGGAATTCACCCCTCCACTTT.

The rearrangement links TRBV7-9 to TRBJ1-1; no clear D. CDR3 length: 13 residues. V was cut by 1 base and J by 10 bases, with 13 bases left in between. Germline CDR1 is SEHNR and CDR2 is FQNEAQ (reference sequence). The CDR3 nucleotides read TGTGCCAGCAGCTTAGAAGACGGATTGAGAGCTTTCTTT. It encodes CASSLEDGLRAFF. The variable domain in full, with the rest retrieved from reference TRBV7-9 and TRBJ1-1, is DTGVSQNPRHKITKRGQNVTFRCDPISEHNRLYWYRQTLGQGPEFLTYFQNEAQLEKSRLLSDRFSAERPKGSFSTLEIQRTEQGDSAMYLCASSLEDGLRAFFGQGTRLTVV.

The chain recombines TRBV20-1 with TRBJ1-5; D is perhaps TRBD1 (6 bases). Germline V CDR1 and CDR2: DFQATT, SNEGSKA (reference sequence). This CDR3 comprises 15 residues. The V end lost 4 bases, the J end lost 0 bases, and 13 bases lay between the germline ends. This CDR3 is CSATDRVFSNQPQHF. The CDR3 coding sequence is TGCAGTGCTACGGACAGAGTTTTTAGCAATCAGCCCCAGCATTTT.

The chain employs TRBV6-5 and TRBJ1-2; D is uncertain. The CDR3 contains 16 residues. Germline V CDR1 and CDR2: MNHEY, SVGAGI. Trimming pared 2 bases from V and 4 bases from J, leaving 17 bases between. The CDR3 region is CASSYEEKDFFYGYTF. The CDR3 DNA is TGTGCCAGCAGTTACGAAGAAAAGGATTTTTTCTATGGCTACACCTTC.

The V and J genes are TRBV3-1 and TRBJ2-2, with D perhaps given as TRBD1 or TRBD2 (5 bases each). The germline CDR1 and CDR2 sequences are LGHDT and YNNKEL (reference sequence). The CDR3 spans 15 residues. Trimming removed 5 bases from V and 5 bases from J, with 15 bases in between. This chain's CDR3 is CASSFQRGQTGELFF. The CDR3 coding sequence is TGTGCCAGCAGCTTCCAGAGGGGCCAGACCGGGGAGCTGTTTTTT.

This clonotype was counted a few times. CDR3 sequence: CASSPPGTDYGYTF. CDR3 in DNA: TGTGCCAGCAGCCCGCCCGGGACAGACTATGGCTACACCTTC. The chain couples TRBV7-9 to TRBJ1-2; 7 nucleotides align to TRBD1. The V gene end was trimmed by 5 bases and the J gene end by 3 bases; junction bases not matched to a gene: 6. CDR1 and CDR2 from the germline V gene are SEHNR and FQNEAQ (reference sequence). This CDR3 region has 14 residues.

J is TRBJ1-1 and V is TRBV5-4; 7 bases agree with TRBD1. This CDR3 contains 15 residues. V was clipped by 3 bases and J by 3 bases; unmatched bases: 8. Germline CDR1 and CDR2: SGHNT and YYREEE (reference sequence). The CDR3 nucleotides are TGTGCCAGCAGCTCGAAAGGGGGCGCGGACACTGAAGCTTTCTTT. Protein: CASSSKGGADTEAFF.

The rearrangement uses TRBV25-1 and TRBJ1-5; 9 positions match TRBD1. CDR3 length equals 17 residues. Per the germline V gene, CDR1 is MGHDK and CDR2 is SYGVNS. The J segment lost 0 bases and the V segment lost 3 bases, leaving 6 bases of the junction unmatched. CDR3 loop: CASSDRDRAYSNQPQHF. The CDR3 region has the DNA TGTGCCAGCAGTGATCGGGACAGGGCCTATAGCAATCAGCCCCAGCATTTT.

A few counts support this clonotype. CDR3 sequence reads: CASSLVSLSGANVLTF. The CDR3 coding sequence is TGTGCCAGCAGCTTGGTCAGTCTCTCTGGGGCCAACGTCCTGACTTTC. V gene TRBV5-5 combines with J gene TRBJ2-6; D unresolved. The V end lost 0 bases, the J end lost 0 bases, and 7 bases lay between the germline ends. Germline V gene lookup returns CDR1 SGHKS and CDR2 YYEKEE (reference sequence). The CDR3 loop spans 16 amino acids.

This clonotype was picked up a small number of times. The chain links TRBV20-1 to TRBJ2-5; D call uncertain. The CDR3 is made up of 14 amino acids. Germline CDR1 and CDR2: DFQATT and SNEGSKA (reference sequence). The ends were cut back, 0 bases at V and 2 bases at J, with 10 bases in the middle. The CDR3 loop is CSAREFVLQETQYF. CDR3 nucleotide sequence: TGCAGTGCTAGAGAATTCGTTCTACAAGAGACCCAGTACTTC.

This clonotype was detected a few times. The chain links TRBV7-2 to TRBJ2-5, with 11 bases identical to TRBD2. Germline-derived CDR1 and CDR2 are SGHTA and FQGNSA. CDR3 length: 16 amino acids. V lost 6 bases and J lost 0; bases outside the gene matches: 6. The CDR3 here is CASRNPSGGYQETQYF. The CDR3 DNA reads as TGTGCCAGCAGGAACCCTAGCGGGGGGTACCAAGAGACCCAGTACTTC.

This rearrangement joins TRBV29-1 to TRBJ1-2, with D perhaps TRBD1 (5 bases). The CDR3 is 14 amino acids. Germline CDR1 reads SQVTM; CDR2 reads ANQGSEA. The V end lost 5 bases, the J end lost 0 bases, and 13 bases lay between the germline ends. CDR3 sequence reads: CSVLLGVTNYGYTF. The CDR3 DNA reads TGCAGCGTTCTACTGGGGGTGACTAACTATGGCTACACCTTC.

The chain employs TRBV3-1 and TRBJ2-4, with D perhaps TRBD2 (5 bases). Trimming removed 4 bases from V and 7 bases from J, with 17 bases in between. The CDR3 runs 15 residues. Germline V gene data show CDR1 as LGHDT and CDR2 as YNNKEL (reference sequence). The DNA of the CDR3 is TGTGCCAGCAGCCCGCCTCAAAACCGAGGGAACATTCAGTACTTC. Protein: CASSPPQNRGNIQYF.

The genes are TRBV7-9 and TRBJ2-1, with D perhaps being TRBD1 or TRBD2 (5 bases each). Trimming left V 5 bases short and J 2 bases short, with 13 bases between. This CDR3 is 15 amino acids long. CDR1 is SEHNR and CDR2 is FQNEAQ in the germline V gene (reference sequence). CDR3 sequence (DNA): TGTGCCAGCAGCCTCAGTGGGGGTCCCTACAATGAGCAGTTCTTC. This translates into CASSLSGGPYNEQFF.

V and J are TRBV5-1 and TRBJ1-1, with 8 bases fitting TRBD1. Germline V gene sequence: CDR1 SGHRS, CDR2 YFSETQ. After removal of 2 bases from V and 1 base from J, the junction contained 1 base not matched to a gene. The CDR3 sequence is 14 residues long. The CDR3 DNA sequence: TGCGCCAGCAGCTTCAGGGGGCCGAACACTGAAGCTTTCTTT. Translating gives CASSFRGPNTEAFF.

This chain connects TRBV27 to TRBJ2-1; TRBD2 aligns across 10 bases. The CDR3 sequence is 14 residues long. CDR1 and CDR2 (germline): MNHEY, SMNVEV (reference sequence). With V trimmed by 6 bases and J by 9 bases, 8 bases remained unmatched. CDR3 region: CASSPSGGAIEQFF. Written as DNA, the CDR3 is TGTGCCAGCAGCCCGAGCGGGGGGGCCATTGAGCAGTTCTTC.

This sequence joins TRBV2 and TRBJ2-7; a weak D match, TRBD1 (5 bases). The CDR3 is 15 amino acids. In germline, CDR1 is SNHLY, CDR2 FYNNEI. V lost 2 bases and J lost 2, with 13 bases in between. Here the CDR3 reads CASSEIGQGPYEQYF. The CDR3, as DNA: TGTGCCAGCAGTGAAATAGGGCAGGGTCCCTACGAGCAGTACTTC.

This clonotype came up a few times. The chain couples TRBV7-8 to TRBJ2-5, with 13 bases identical to TRBD2. J was trimmed by 2 bases and V by 0 bases; bases with no gene match: 3. Germline loops: CDR1 SGHVS, CDR2 FQNEAQ. There are 17 residues in the CDR3. CDR3 residues: CASSLAGLAGVQETQYF. CDR3 nucleotides: TGTGCCAGCAGCTTAGCCGGACTAGCGGGGGTTCAAGAGACCCAGTACTTC.

This clonotype was counted only a few times. The CDR3: CASSKVQGSTDTQYF. The CDR3, as DNA: TGCGCCAGCAGCAAAGTACAGGGATCCACAGATACGCAGTATTTT. V usage is TRBV5-1 and J usage is TRBJ2-3; D is perhaps TRBD1 (6 bases). Trimming pared 4 bases from V and 2 bases from J, leaving 14 bases between. CDR3 length: 15 amino acids. CDR1 is SGHRS, CDR2 YFSETQ, per germline.

V is TRBV7-6 and J is TRBJ2-5, with 9 positions matching TRBD2. In germline, CDR1 is SGHVS, CDR2 FNYEAQ. With 0 bases clipped from V and 11 bases from J, the junction kept 13 bases outside the gene matches. The CDR3 has 16 residues. This chain's CDR3 is CASSLARAGGYNEQYF. DNA of the CDR3: TGTGCCAGCAGCTTAGCGAGAGCGGGGGGTTACAATGAGCAGTACTTC.

This clonotype was detected a few times. The V gene is TRBV7-3, the J gene TRBJ1-1, with D hard to call. The germline gives CDR1 SGHTA, CDR2 FQGTGA. This CDR3 contains 13 residues. Trimming shortened V by 6 bases and J by 2 bases, and 10 bases separated the two germline ends. The CDR3 DNA reads as TGTGCCAGCAGGTTCCAAGCAAACACTGAAGCTTTCTTT. Translated: CASRFQANTEAFF.

This clonotype was counted only a few times. The gene calls are TRBV29-1 and TRBJ2-7; possibly TRBD1 for D (5 bases). Germline-derived CDR1 and CDR2 are SQVTM and ANQGSEA. Trimming pared 0 bases from V and 2 bases from J, leaving 11 bases between. The CDR3 is 14 residues long. CDR3 nucleotides: TGCAGCGTTGAAGATCAGAGCAGGGCCTACGAGCAGTACTTC. Residues: CSVEDQSRAYEQYF.

As regards this clonotype: A much larger clone sits a single nucleotide away, making a read error possible. This chain joins TRBV12-3 or TRBV12-4 and TRBJ2-1; 7 nucleotides align to TRBD2. The CDR3 has 13 amino acids. In nucleotides, the CDR3 is TGTGCCAGCAGTCGGGACTACTACGATGAGCAGTTCTTC. Translating gives CASSRDYYDEQFF.

J is TRBJ1-5 and V is TRBV7-6; possibly TRBD1 for D (5 bases). V was shortened by 2 bases and J by 4 bases, with 9 bases between the two germline ends. CDR1 and CDR2 (germline): SGHVS, FNYEAQ. The CDR3 has 14 residues. Here the CDR3 reads CASSLIEGNQPQHF. For the CDR3, the DNA is TGTGCCAGCAGCTTAATAGAGGGGAATCAGCCCCAGCATTTT.

This clonotype has a handful of counts. This chain links TRBV6-5 with TRBJ1-1; D might be TRBD1 (5 bases). The CDR3 is made up of 12 amino acids. The V and J ends lost 11 bases and 10 bases respectively, with 20 bases between them. Germline-derived CDR1 and CDR2 are MNHEY and SVGAGI. CDR3 nucleotides: TGTGCCGCGGTAGGATTCGCGGGGGGAGCTTTCTTT. This sequence encodes CAAVGFAGGAFF.

About this clonotype itself: The germline gene is not matched at one end of the junction; a read error may be the cause. The rearrangement joins TRBV3-1 to TRBJ1-6; D not certain. Per germline, CDR1 LGHDT and CDR2 YNNKEL (reference sequence). CDR3 length equals 15 residues. CDR3 coding DNA: TGTGCCAGCAGCAAAGAACGCGGCGGTTACTCACCCCTCCACTTT. Protein product: CASSKERGGYSPLHF.

This rearrangement joins TRBV7-2 to TRBJ2-1; possibly TRBD1 for D (5 bases). The V and J ends lost 6 bases and 4 bases respectively, with 10 bases between them. The germline V gene encodes CDR1 SGHTA and CDR2 FQGNSA. This CDR3 region has 13 residues. CDR3 sequence (DNA): TGTGCCAGCAGAGGGGTCGGGTACAATGAGCAGTTCTTC. Translation gives CASRGVGYNEQFF. Together with reference TRBV7-2 and TRBJ2-1, the CDR3 gives the full variable domain: GAGVSQSPSNKVTEKGKDVELRCDPISGHTALYWYRQSLGQGLEFLIYFQGNSAPDKSGLPSDRFSAERTGGSVSTLTIQRTQQEDSAVYLCASRGVGYNEQFFGPGTRLTVL.

The chain is built from TRBV10-3 and TRBJ1-5; D call uncertain. V lost 3 bases and J 3 bases, leaving 9 bases between the germline ends. CDR1 ENHRY and CDR2 SYGVKD come from the germline V gene. This CDR3 comprises 14 residues. In nucleotides, the CDR3 is TGTGCCATCAGTGAAGGAGTGGCCAATCAGCCCCAGCATTTT. Translation: CAISEGVANQPQHF.

This chain joins TRBV4-1 and TRBJ2-7; TRBD1 agrees at 7 bases. The V segment lost 7 bases and the J segment 3 bases; nucleotides outside the gene matches: 3. CDR1 is MGHRA and CDR2 is YSYEKL in the germline V gene. This CDR3 has 12 amino acids. The DNA of the CDR3 is TGCGCCAGCATGGGACAGAGCTACGAGCAGTACTTC. It is translated as CASMGQSYEQYF.

The chain uses TRBV27 and TRBJ2-7; weak D call: TRBD2 (7 bases). Trimming removed 3 bases at V and 5 bases at J, with 14 bases between. The CDR3 contains 14 residues. Germline V gene lookup returns CDR1 MNHEY and CDR2 SMNVEV (reference sequence). The CDR3, as DNA: TGTGCCAGCAGTTTTGGTAGGGGGGGCAACGAGCAGTACTTC. Protein product: CASSFGRGGNEQYF.

This clonotype was counted between two and nine times. CDR3 protein: CASSPSTGGEQYF. The CDR3 nucleotides read TGTGCCAGCAGCCCATCCACAGGGGGCGAGCAGTACTTC. The chain links TRBV7-2 to TRBJ2-7; TRBD1 agrees at 8 bases. The CDR3 extends over 13 amino acids. CDR1 and CDR2 from the germline V gene are SGHTA and FQGNSA. V gave up 5 bases and J gave up 6 bases; unmatched junction bases: 6. Full variable domain (remainder filled in from reference TRBV7-2 and TRBJ2-7): GAGVSQSPSNKVTEKGKDVELRCDPISGHTALYWYRQSLGQGLEFLIYFQGNSAPDKSGLPSDRFSAERTGGSVSTLTIQRTQQEDSAVYLCASSPSTGGEQYFGPGTRLTVT.